This TCR beta chain emerged from a study of CD8 T cells in ankylosing spondylitis. TCRdb redid the calling of the 5' RACE reads with MiXCR, one entry per CDR3 protein. Of around 250,000 distinct CDR3 sequences listed, about 18% are singletons. Study-wide findings and caveats: In peripheral blood, disease-linked CD8+ clones occurred at relatively low frequencies.

This clonotype was detected only a few times. The antigen is not known. J lost 2 bases, V lost 5 bases, and 11 bases had no gene match. From germline, CDR1 is SEHNR and CDR2 FQNEAQ (reference sequence). This CDR3 region has 16 residues. The receptor comes from a male donor with ankylosing spondylitis or in good health (not recorded which). V is TRBV7-9 and J is TRBJ2-7, with 8 bases identical to TRBD2. The source material was blood, either unsorted or a sorted T cell fraction (not recorded which). The CDR3 bases are TGTGCCAGCAGCCCCAAGGAGCGGGAGACTACCTACGAGCAGTACTTC. Translation: CASSPKERETTYEQYF.